This TCR beta chain derives from a study of blood T cell repertoires in COVID-19. Study overall: The analysed material was cDNA or gDNA that came from T cells, B-cell-depleted T cells, or PBMCs.

Germline V CDR1 and CDR2: SEHNR, FQNEAQ (reference sequence). V gave up 8 bases and J gave up 0 bases, with 14 bases separating them. There are 15 residues in the CDR3. Clones were sequenced by immunoSEQ multiplex PCR, and TCRdb holds only the in-frame ones, with some missing. The sample contains 250,000 to 300,000 clones, around 89% of which appear only once. The V gene is TRBV7-9, the J gene TRBJ2-1; D is perhaps TRBD2 (7 bases). The receptor's source is an older woman with acute or convalescent COVID-19. Specimen: peripheral blood. The CDR3 DNA reads TGTGCCAGCGGAGGGGGGGCCCTCTCCTACAATGAGCAGTTCTTC. Its protein is CASGGGALSYNEQFF. The whole variable domain, filled in from reference TRBV7-9 and TRBJ2-1, reads DTGVSQNPRHKITKRGQNVTFRCDPISEHNRLYWYRQTLGQGPEFLTYFQNEAQLEKSRLLSDRFSAERPKGSFSTLEIQRTEQGDSAMYLCASGGGALSYNEQFFGPGTRLTVL.